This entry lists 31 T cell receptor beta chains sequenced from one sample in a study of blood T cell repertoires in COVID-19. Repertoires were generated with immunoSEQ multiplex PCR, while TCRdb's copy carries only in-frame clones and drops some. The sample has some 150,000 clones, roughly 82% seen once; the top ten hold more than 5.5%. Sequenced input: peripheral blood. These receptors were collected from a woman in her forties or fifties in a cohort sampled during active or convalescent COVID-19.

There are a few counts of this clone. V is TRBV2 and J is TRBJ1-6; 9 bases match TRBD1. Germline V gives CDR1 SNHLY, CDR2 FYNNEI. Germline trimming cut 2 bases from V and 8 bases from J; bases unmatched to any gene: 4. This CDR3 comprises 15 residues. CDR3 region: CASSERGQGDSPLHF. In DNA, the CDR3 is TGTGCCAGCAGTGAAAGGGGACAGGGTGATTCACCCCTCCACTTT.

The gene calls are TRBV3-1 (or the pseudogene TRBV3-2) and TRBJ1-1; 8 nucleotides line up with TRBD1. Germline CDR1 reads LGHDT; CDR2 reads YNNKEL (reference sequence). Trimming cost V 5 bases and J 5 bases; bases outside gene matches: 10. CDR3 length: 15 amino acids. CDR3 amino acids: CASSVGTGESTEAFF. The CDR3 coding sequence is TGTGCCAGCAGCGTAGGGACAGGTGAAAGTACTGAAGCTTTCTTT.

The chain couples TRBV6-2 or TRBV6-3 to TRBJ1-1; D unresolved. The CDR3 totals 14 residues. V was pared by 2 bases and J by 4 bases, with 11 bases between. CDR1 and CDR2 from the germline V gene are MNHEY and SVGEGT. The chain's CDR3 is CASSYNGWSTEAFF. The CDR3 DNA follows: TGTGCCAGCAGTTACAATGGGTGGAGCACTGAAGCTTTCTTT.

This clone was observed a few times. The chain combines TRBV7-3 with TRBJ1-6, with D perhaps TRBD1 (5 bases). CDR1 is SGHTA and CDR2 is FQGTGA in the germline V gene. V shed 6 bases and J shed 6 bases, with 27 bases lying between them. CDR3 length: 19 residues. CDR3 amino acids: CASSFSAGRVQGTNSPLHF. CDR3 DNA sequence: TGTGCCAGCAGTTTTTCGGCGGGGCGAGTCCAGGGAACTAATTCACCCCTCCACTTT.

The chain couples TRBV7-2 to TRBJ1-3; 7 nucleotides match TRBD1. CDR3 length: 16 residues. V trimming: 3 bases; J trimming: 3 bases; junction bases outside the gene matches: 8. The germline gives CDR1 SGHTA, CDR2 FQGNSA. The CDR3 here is CASSLDRGRRGNTIYF. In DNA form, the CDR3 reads TGTGCCAGCAGCTTGGATAGGGGGCGGCGTGGAAACACCATATATTTT.

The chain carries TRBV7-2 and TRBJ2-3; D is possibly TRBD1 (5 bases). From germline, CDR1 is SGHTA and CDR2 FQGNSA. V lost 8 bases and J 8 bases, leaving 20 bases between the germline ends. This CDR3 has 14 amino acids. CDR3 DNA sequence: TGTGCCAGCGGCACCGCTGGGGCCGGGCGTACGCAGTATTTT. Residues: CASGTAGAGRTQYF.

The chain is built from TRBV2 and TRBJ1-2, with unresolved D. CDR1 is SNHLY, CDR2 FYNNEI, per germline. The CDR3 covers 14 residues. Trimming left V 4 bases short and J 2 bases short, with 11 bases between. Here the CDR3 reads CASSVQEENYGYTF. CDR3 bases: TGTGCCAGCAGTGTGCAGGAGGAGAACTATGGCTACACCTTC. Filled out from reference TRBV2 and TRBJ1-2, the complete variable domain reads EPEVTQTPSHQVTQMGQEVILRCVPISNHLYFYWYRQILGQKVEFLVSFYNNEISEKSEIFDDQFSVERPDGSNFTLKIRSTKLEDSAMYFCASSVQEENYGYTFGSGTRLTVV.

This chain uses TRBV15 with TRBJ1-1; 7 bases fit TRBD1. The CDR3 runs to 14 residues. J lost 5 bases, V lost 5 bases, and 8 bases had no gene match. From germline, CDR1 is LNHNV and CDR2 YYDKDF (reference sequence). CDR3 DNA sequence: TGTGCCACCAGCGACAGGGCCTCGAGGACTGAAGCTTTCTTT. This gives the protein CATSDRASRTEAFF.

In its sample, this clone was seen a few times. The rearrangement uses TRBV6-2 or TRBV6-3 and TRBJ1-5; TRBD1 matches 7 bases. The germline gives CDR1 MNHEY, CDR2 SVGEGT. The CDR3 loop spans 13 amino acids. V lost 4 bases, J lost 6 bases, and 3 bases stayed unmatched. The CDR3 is CASSSDRRQPQHF. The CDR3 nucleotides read TGTGCCAGCAGTTCGGACAGGCGTCAGCCCCAGCATTTT.

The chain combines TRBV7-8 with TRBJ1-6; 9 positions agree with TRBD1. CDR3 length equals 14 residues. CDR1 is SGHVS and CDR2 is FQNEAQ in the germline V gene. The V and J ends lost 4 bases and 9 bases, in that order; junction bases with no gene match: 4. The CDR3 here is CASSSGQGASPLHF. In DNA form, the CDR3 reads TGTGCCAGCAGCTCGGGACAGGGAGCTTCACCCCTCCACTTT.

The CDR3 loop reads CASSEEGPYTGELFF. CDR3 bases: TGTGCCAGCAGTGAAGAGGGGCCTTATACCGGGGAGCTGTTTTTT. The chain has TRBV2 and TRBJ2-2; a possible D gene is TRBD1 (5 bases). Trimming removed 1 base at V and 5 bases at J, with 11 bases between. The CDR3 spans 15 residues. The V gene's germline CDR1 is SNHLY and CDR2 FYNNEI.

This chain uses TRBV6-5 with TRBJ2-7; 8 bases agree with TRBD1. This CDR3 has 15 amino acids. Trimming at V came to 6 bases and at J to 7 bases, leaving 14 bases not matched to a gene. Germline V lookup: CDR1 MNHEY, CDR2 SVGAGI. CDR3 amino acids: CASSSGQDSRREQYF. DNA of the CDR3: TGTGCCAGCAGCTCGGGACAGGACTCCCGACGTGAGCAGTACTTC.

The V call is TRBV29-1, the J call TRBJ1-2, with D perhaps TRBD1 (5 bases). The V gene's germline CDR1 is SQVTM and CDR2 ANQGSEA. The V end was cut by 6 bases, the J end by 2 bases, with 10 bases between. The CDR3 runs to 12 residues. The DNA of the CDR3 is TGCAGCGTGGGGACTGCGAACTATGGCTACACCTTC. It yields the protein CSVGTANYGYTF.

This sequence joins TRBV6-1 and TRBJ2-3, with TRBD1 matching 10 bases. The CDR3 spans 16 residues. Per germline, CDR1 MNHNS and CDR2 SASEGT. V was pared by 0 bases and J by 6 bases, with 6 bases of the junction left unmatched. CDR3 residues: CASSEAGGQGSDTQYF. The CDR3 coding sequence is TGTGCCAGCAGTGAAGCAGGGGGACAGGGGTCGGATACGCAGTATTTT.

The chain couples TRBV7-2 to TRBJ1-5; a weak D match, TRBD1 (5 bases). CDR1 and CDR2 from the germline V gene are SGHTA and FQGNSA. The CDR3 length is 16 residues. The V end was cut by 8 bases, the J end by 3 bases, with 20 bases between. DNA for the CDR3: TGTGCCAGCGGATCTCAGGGTCCGGCCTCCAATCAGCCCCAGCATTTT. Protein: CASGSQGPASNQPQHF.

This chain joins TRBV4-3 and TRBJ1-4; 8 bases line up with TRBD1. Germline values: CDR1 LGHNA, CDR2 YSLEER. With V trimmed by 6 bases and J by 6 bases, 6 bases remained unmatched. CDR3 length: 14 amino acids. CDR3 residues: CASRNRGEYEKLFF. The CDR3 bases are TGCGCCAGCAGGAACAGGGGGGAGTATGAAAAACTGTTTTTT.

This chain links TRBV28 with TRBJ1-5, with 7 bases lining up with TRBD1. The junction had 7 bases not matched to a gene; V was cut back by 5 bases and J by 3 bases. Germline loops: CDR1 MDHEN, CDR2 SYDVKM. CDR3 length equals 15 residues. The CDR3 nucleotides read TGTGCCAGCAGTACCCCTACAGGGGCCAATCAGCCCCAGCATTTT. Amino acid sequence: CASSTPTGANQPQHF.

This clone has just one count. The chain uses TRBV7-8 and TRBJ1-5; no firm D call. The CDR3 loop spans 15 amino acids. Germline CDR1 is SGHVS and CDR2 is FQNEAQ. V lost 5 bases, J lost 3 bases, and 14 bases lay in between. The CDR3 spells CASSHRGVLNQPQHF. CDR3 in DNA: TGTGCCAGCAGCCACCGGGGTGTACTCAATCAGCCCCAGCATTTT.

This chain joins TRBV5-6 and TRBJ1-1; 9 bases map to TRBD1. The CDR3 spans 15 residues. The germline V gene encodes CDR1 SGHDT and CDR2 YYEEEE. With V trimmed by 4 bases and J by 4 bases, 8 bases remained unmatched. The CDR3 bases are TGTGCCAGCAGCCGTCCCGGGACAGGGTCCACTGAAGCTTTCTTT. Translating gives CASSRPGTGSTEAFF. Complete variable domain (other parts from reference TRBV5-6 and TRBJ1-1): DAGVTQSPTHLIKTRGQQVTLRCSPKSGHDTVSWYQQALGQGPQFIFQYYEEEERQRGNFPDRFSGHQFPNYSSELNVNALLLGDSALYLCASSRPGTGSTEAFFGQGTRLTVV.

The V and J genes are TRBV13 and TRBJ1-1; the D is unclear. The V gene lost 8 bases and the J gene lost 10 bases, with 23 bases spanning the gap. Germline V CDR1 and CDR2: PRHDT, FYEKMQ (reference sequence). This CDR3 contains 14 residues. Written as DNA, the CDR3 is TGTGCCAGCCTCAGGTCCCGACCCCCCCTTGGAGCTTTCTTT. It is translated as CASLRSRPPLGAFF.

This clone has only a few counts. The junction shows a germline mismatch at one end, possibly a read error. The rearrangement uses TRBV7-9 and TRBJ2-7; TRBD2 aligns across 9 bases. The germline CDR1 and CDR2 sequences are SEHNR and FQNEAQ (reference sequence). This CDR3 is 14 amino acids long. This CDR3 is CASSVAGALFEQYF. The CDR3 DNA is TGTGCCAGCAGCGTAGCGGGGGCCCTCTTCGAGCAGTACTTC.

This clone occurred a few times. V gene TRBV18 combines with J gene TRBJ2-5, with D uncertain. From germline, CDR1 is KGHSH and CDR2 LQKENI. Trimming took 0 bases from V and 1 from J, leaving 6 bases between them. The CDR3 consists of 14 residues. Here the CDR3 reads CASSPPPTQETQYF. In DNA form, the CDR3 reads TGTGCCAGCTCACCACCGCCTACCCAAGAGACCCAGTACTTC.

The DNA for the CDR3 is TGCGCCAGCAGCCTAGGGTCCGGGGGTGGCTACACCTTC. Its protein product is CASSLGSGGGYTF. This chain uses TRBV5-1 with TRBJ1-2; the D gene is possibly TRBD1 (5 bases). The V gene lost 4 bases and the J gene lost 7 bases, with 14 bases spanning the gap. Looked up from germline, CDR1 is SGHRS and CDR2 is YFSETQ. The CDR3 spans 13 residues.

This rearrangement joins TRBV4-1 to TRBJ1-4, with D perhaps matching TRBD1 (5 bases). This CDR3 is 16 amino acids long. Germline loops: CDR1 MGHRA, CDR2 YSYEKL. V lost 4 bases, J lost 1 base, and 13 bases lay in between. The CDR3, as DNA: TGCGCCAGCAGCCGATCAGGGATTGTAACTAATGAAAAACTGTTTTTT. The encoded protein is CASSRSGIVTNEKLFF.

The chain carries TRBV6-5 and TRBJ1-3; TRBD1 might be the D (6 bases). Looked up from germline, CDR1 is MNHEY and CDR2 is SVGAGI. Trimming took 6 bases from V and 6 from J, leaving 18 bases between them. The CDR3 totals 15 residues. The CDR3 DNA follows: TGTGCCAGCAGGATGGGGGGGGGCCTGCAAAACACCATATATTTT. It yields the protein CASRMGGGLQNTIYF.

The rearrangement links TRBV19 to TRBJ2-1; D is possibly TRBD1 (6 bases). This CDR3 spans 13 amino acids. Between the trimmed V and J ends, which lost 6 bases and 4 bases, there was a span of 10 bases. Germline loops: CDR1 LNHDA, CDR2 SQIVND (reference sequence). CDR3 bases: TGTGCCAGTAGGGGGGACAAATACAATGAGCAGTTCTTC. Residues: CASRGDKYNEQFF.

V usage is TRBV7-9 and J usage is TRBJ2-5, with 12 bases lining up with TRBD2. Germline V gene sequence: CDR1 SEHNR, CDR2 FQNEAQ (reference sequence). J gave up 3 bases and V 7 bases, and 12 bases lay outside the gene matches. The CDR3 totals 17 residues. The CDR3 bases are TGTGCCAGCACTTCTAGCGGGGGGGCCATATATAAAGAGACCCAGTACTTC. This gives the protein CASTSSGGAIYKETQYF.

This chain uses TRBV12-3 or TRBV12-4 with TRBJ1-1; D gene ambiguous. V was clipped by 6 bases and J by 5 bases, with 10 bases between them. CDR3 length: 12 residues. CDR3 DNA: TGTGCCAGCAGCCTGACGAGGACTGAAGCTTTCTTT. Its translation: CASSLTRTEAFF.

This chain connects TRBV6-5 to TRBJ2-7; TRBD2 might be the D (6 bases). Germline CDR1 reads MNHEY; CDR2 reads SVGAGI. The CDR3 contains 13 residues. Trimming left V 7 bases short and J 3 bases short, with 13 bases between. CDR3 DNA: TGTGCCAGCACGGGAGCCGGGAACTACGAGCAGTACTTC. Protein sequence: CASTGAGNYEQYF.

The DNA for the CDR3 is TGTGCCAGCAGCCCCGGGAGCAATCAGCCCCAGCATTTT. Its protein is CASSPGSNQPQHF. The rearrangement uses TRBV7-9 and TRBJ1-5, with unresolved D. The ends were cut back, 5 bases at V and 1 base at J, with 6 bases in the middle. There are 13 residues in the CDR3. The germline V gene has CDR1 SEHNR and CDR2 FQNEAQ (reference sequence).

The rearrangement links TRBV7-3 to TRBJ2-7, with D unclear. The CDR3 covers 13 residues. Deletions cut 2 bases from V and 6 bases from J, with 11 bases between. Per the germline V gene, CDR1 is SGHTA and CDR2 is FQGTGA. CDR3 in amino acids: CASSLSRSGEQYF. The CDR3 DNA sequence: TGTGCCAGCAGCTTATCCAGGTCCGGCGAGCAGTACTTC.